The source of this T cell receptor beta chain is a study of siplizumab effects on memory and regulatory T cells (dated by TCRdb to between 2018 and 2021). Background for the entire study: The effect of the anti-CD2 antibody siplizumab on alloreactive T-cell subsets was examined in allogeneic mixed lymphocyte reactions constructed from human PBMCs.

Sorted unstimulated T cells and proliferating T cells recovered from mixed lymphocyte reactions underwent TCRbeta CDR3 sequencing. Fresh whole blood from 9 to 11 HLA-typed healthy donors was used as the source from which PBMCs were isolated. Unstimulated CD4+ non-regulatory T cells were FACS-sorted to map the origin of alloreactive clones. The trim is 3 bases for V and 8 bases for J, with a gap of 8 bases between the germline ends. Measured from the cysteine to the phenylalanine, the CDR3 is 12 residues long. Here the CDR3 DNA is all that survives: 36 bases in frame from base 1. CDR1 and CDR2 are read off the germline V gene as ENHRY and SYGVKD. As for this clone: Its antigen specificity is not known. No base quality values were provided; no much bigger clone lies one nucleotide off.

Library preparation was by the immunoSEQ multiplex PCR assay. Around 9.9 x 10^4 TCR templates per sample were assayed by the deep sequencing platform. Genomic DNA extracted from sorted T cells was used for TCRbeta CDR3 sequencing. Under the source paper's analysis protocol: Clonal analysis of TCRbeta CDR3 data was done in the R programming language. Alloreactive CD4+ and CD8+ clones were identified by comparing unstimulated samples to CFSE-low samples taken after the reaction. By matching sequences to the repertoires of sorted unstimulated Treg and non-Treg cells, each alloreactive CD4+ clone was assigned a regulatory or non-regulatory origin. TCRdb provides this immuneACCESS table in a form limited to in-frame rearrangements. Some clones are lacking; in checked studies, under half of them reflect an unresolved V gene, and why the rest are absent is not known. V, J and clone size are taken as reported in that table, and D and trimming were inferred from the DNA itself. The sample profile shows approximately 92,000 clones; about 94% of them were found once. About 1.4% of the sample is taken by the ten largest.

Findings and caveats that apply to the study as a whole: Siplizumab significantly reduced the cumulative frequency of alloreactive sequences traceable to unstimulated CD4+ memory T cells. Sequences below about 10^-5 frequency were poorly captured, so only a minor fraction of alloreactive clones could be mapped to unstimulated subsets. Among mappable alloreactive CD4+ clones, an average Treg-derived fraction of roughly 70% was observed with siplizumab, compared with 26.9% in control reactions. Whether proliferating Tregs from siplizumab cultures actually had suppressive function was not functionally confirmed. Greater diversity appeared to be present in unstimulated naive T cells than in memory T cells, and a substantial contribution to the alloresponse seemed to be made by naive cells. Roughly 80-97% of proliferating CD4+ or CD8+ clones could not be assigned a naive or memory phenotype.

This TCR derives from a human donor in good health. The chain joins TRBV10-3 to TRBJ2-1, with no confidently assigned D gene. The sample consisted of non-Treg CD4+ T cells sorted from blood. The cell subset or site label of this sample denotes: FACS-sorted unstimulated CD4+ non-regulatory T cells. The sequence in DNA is TGTGCCATCAGTGACAGAGGAGATGAGCAGTTCTTC. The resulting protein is CAISDRGDEQFF.